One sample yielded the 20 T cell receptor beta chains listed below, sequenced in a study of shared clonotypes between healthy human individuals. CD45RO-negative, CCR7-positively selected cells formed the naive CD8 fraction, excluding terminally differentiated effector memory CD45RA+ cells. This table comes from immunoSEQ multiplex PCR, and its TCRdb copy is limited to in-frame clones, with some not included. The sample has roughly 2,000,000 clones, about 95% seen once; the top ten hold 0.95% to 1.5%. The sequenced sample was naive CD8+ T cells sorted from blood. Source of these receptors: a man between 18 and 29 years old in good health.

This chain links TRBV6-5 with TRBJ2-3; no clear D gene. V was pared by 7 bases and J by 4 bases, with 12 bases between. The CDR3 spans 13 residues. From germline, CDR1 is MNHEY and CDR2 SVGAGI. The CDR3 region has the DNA TGTGCCAGCAACCCTAAAACATCAGATACGCAGTATTTT. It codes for CASNPKTSDTQYF.

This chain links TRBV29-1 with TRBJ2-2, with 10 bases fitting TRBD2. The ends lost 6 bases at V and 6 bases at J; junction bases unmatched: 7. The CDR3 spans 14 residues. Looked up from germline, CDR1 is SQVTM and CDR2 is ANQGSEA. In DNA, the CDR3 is TGCAGCGTCCCCACAGCGGGAGGGGCCGGGGAGCTGTTTTTT. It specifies CSVPTAGGAGELFF.

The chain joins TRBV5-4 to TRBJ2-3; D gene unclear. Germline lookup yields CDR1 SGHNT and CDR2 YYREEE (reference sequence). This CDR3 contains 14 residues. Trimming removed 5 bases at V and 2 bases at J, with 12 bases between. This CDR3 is CASSSVGFTDTQYF. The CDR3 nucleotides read TGTGCCAGCAGTTCTGTGGGATTCACAGATACGCAGTATTTT.

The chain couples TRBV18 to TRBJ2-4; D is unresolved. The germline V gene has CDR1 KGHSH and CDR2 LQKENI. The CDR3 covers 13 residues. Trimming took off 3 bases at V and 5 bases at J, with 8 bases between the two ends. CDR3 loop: CASSPETENIQYF. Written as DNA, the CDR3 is TGTGCCAGCTCACCTGAGACGGAAAACATTCAGTACTTC.

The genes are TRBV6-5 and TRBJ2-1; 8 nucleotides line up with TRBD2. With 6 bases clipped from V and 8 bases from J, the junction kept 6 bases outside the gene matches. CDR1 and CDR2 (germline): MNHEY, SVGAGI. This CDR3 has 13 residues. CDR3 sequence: CASRGTSMYEQFF. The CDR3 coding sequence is TGTGCCAGCAGAGGGACTAGTATGTATGAGCAGTTCTTC.

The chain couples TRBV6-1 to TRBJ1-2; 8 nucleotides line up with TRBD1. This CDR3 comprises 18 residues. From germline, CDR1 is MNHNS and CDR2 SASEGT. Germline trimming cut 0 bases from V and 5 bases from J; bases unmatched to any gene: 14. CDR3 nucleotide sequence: TGTGCCAGCAGTGAAGCAGGACAGGGATTCCTCCTCCATTATGGCTACACCTTC. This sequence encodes CASSEAGQGFLLHYGYTF.

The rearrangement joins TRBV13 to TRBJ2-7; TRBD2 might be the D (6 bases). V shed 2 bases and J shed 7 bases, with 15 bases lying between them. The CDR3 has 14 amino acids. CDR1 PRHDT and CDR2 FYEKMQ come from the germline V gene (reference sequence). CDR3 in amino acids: CASSLMAGAGEQYF. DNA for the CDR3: TGTGCCAGCAGCTTAATGGCGGGTGCGGGGGAGCAGTACTTC. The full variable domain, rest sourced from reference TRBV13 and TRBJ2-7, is AAGVIQSPRHLIKEKRETATLKCYPIPRHDTVYWYQQGPGQDPQFLISFYEKMQSDKGSIPDRFSAQQFSDYHSELNMSSLELGDSALYFCASSLMAGAGEQYFGPGTRLTVT.

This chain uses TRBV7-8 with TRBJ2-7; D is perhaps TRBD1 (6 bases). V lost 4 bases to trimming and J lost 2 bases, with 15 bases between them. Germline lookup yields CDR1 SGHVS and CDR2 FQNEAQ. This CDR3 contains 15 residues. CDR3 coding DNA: TGTGCCAGCAGCTCCCACACGACAGGCGCCTACGAGCAGTACTTC. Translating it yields CASSSHTTGAYEQYF.

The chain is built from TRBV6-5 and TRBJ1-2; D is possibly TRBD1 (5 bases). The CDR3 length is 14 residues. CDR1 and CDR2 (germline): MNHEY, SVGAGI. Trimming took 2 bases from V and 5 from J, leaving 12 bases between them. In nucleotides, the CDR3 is TGTGCCAGCAGTTACGACAGAAATTATTATGGCTACACCTTC. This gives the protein CASSYDRNYYGYTF.

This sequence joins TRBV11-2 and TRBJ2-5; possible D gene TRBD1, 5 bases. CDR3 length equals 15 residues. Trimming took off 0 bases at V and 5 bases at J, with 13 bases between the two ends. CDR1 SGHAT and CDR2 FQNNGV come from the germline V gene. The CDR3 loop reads CASSLDDGAWETQYF. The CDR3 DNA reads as TGTGCCAGCAGCTTAGATGATGGGGCCTGGGAGACCCAGTACTTC. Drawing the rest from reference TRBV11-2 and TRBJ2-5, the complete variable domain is EAGVAQSPRYKIIEKRQSVAFWCNPISGHATLYWYQQILGQGPKLLIQFQNNGVVDDSQLPKDRFSAERLKGVDSTLKIQPAKLEDSAVYLCASSLDDGAWETQYFGPGTRLLVL.

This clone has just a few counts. The CDR3 sequence is CAILHSETGELFF. The CDR3 DNA is TGTGCCATCCTACATAGTGAAACCGGGGAGCTGTTTTTT. The V gene is TRBV10-3, the J gene TRBJ2-2; D unclear. Germline-derived CDR1 and CDR2 are ENHRY and SYGVKD. This CDR3 region has 13 residues. Trimming removed 8 bases from V and 5 bases from J, with 12 bases in between.

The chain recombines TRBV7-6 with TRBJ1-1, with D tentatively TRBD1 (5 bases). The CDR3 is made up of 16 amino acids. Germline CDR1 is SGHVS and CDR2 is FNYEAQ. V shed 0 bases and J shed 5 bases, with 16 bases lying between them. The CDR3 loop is CASSLAVGGVKTEAFF. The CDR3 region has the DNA TGTGCCAGCAGCTTAGCTGTTGGGGGAGTAAAGACTGAAGCTTTCTTT.

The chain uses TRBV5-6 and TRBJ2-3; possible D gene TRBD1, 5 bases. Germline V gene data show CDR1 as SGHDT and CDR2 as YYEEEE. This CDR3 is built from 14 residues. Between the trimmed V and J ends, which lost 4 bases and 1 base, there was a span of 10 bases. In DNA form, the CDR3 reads TGTGCCAGCAGCCTGATACAGGGCACAGATACGCAGTATTTT. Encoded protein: CASSLIQGTDTQYF.

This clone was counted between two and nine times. Here the CDR3 DNA reads TGTGCCAGCAGCCACGACACCACTGAAGCTTTCTTT. Translation: CASSHDTTEAFF. This chain joins TRBV11-2 and TRBJ1-1; D gene uncertain. CDR3 length: 12 residues. Trimming pared 5 bases from V and 4 bases from J, leaving 8 bases between. Germline V CDR1 and CDR2: SGHAT, FQNNGV.

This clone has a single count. CDR3 residues: CASSSYRGWEAFF. CDR3 nucleotide sequence: TGTGCCAGCAGCAGTTACAGGGGGTGGGAAGCTTTCTTT. The V call is TRBV2, the J call TRBJ1-1, with 8 bases matching TRBD1. This CDR3 has 13 residues. The junction had 8 bases not matched to a gene; V was cut back by 6 bases and J by 8 bases. CDR1 and CDR2 (germline): SNHLY, FYNNEI. Using reference TRBV2 and TRBJ1-1 for the parts outside the CDR3, the full variable domain is EPEVTQTPSHQVTQMGQEVILRCVPISNHLYFYWYRQILGQKVEFLVSFYNNEISEKSEIFDDQFSVERPDGSNFTLKIRSTKLEDSAMYFCASSSYRGWEAFFGQGTRLTVV.

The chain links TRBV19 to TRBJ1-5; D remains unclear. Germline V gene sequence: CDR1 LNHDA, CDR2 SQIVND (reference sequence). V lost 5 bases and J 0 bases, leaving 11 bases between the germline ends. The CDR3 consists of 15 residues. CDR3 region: CASSWNSYSNQPQHF. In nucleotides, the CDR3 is TGTGCCAGTAGTTGGAACAGCTATAGCAATCAGCCCCAGCATTTT.

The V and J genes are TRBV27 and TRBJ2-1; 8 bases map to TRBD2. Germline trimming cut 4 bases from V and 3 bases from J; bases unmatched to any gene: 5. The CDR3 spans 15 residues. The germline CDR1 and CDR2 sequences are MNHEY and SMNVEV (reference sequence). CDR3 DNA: TGTGCCAGCAGTTATAACGGGGGGGGCTACAATGAGCAGTTCTTC. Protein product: CASSYNGGGYNEQFF.

The CDR3 sequence is CASSPPLGEDTQYF. The CDR3 DNA sequence: TGTGCCAGCTCACCACCGTTGGGAGAAGATACGCAGTATTTT. The gene calls are TRBV18 and TRBJ2-3; maybe TRBD2 (5 bases). With 0 bases removed from V and 5 bases from J, the gap between germline ends came to 9 bases. This CDR3 comprises 14 residues. The germline V gene encodes CDR1 KGHSH and CDR2 LQKENI.

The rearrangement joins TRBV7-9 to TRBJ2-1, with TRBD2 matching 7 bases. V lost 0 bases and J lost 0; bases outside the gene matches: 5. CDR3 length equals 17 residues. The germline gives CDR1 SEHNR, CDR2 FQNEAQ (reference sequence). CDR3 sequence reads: CASSLALGGSSYNEQFF. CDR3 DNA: TGTGCCAGCAGCTTAGCGCTGGGCGGGAGCTCCTACAATGAGCAGTTCTTC.

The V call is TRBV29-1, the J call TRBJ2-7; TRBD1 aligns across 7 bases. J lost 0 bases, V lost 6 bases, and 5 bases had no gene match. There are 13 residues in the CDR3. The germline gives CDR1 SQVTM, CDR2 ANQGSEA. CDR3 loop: CSVARQGSYEQYF. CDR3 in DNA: TGCAGCGTGGCCCGACAGGGCTCCTACGAGCAGTACTTC.